This TCR beta chain was found in a study of cytomegalovirus exposure and HLA in healthy donors. The PCR employed 60 Vbeta primers together with 13 Jbeta primers. Assay: immunoSEQ multiplex PCR; the TCRdb copy retains only in-frame clones and omits some. The table has tens of thousands of clones, 66% seen once. Germline CDR1 reads MNHEY; CDR2 reads SMNVEV (reference sequence). The CDR3 spans 14 residues. The V and J ends lost 4 bases and 5 bases respectively, with 14 bases between them. General study points: When a later analysis compared HLA-associated TCR beta chains with equally common others, the HLA-associated chains turned out to be more clonally expanded and to have lower generation probabilities. Roughly uniform sequencing depth across donors was assumed, possibly incorrectly. In an earlier analysis, productive rearrangement rates for most beta V segments clustered near 87% or 30%.

As regards this clone: Antigen specificity is unknown.

The sample consisted of PBMCs. V is TRBV27 and J is TRBJ2-5; D is unclear. The source of this sequence is a man aged 35-49 years in good health and CMV-seropositive. This chain's CDR3 is CASSSPGFPETQYF. Written as DNA, the CDR3 is TGTGCCAGCAGTTCGCCCGGTTTTCCGGAGACCCAGTACTTC.